This TCR beta chain stems from a study of blood T cell repertoires in COVID-19. Study background: The cDNA or gDNA used as material had been derived from T cells, B-cell-depleted T cells, or PBMCs.

CDR1 and CDR2 from the germline V gene are KGHDR and SFDVKD. CDR3 length equals 14 residues. V dropped 5 bases and J dropped 3 bases, with 10 bases sitting between them. Authors' analysis steps: It was from reference gene primer amplification that nucleated cell counts were estimated. Sequencing used immunoSEQ multiplex PCR; TCRdb keeps in-frame clones, though not all of them. V, J and clone size are those of that table, while D and trimming were read from the DNA. Among about 64,000 clones listed, about 88% were seen once. V is TRBV24-1 and J is TRBJ1-5; D is possibly TRBD1 (5 bases). This receptor was obtained from a man aged 70-80 years with acute or convalescent COVID-19. The sample was peripheral blood. CDR3 sequence reads: CATSVEGSNQPQHF. CDR3 DNA: TGTGCCACCAGTGTGGAGGGGTCCAATCAGCCCCAGCATTTT.